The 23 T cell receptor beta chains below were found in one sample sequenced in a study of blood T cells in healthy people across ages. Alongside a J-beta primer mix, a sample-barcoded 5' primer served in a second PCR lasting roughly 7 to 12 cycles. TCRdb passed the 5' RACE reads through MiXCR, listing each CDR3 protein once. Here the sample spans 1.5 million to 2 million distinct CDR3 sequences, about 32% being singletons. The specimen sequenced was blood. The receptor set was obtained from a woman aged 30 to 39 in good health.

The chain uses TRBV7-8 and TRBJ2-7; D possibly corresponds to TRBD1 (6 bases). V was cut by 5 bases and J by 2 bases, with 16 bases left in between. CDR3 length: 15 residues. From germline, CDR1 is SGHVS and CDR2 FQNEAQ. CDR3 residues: CASSPLVQGAYEQYF. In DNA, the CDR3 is TGTGCCAGCAGCCCCCTGGTACAGGGAGCCTACGAGCAGTACTTC.

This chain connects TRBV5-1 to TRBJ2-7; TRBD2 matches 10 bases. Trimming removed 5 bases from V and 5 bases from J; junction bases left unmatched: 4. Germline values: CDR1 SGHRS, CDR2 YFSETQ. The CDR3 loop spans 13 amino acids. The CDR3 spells CASRSGRGNEQYF. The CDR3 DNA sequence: TGCGCCAGCAGAAGCGGGAGGGGCAACGAGCAGTACTTC.

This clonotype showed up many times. DNA of the CDR3: TGTGCCAGCAGCTGGACCAGCCGGCAGTACTTC. This sequence encodes CASSWTSRQYF. This chain connects TRBV7-2 to TRBJ2-7; no definite D call. Germline lookup yields CDR1 SGHTA and CDR2 FQGNSA. V was cut by 4 bases and J by 9 bases, with 10 bases left in between. This CDR3 comprises 11 residues.

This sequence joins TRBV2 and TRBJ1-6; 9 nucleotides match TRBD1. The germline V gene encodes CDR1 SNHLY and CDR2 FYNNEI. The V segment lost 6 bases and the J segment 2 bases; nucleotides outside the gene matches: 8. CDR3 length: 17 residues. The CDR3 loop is CASRPDRGKPYNSPLHF. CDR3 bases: TGTGCCAGCAGGCCCGACAGGGGGAAGCCCTATAATTCACCCCTCCACTTT.

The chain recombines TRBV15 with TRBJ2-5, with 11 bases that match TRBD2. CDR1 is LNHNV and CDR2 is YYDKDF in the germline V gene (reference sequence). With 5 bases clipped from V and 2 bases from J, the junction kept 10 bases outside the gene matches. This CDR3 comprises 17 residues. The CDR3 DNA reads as TGTGCCACCAGCCGTGGTAGACTAGCGGGGTTACAAGAGACCCAGTACTTC. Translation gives CATSRGRLAGLQETQYF.

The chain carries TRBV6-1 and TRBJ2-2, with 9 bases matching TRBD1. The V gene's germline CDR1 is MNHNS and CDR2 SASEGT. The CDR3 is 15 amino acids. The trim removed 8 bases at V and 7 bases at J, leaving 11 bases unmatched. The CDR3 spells CASLPGQGNGGELFF. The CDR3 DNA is TGTGCCAGCCTACCGGGACAGGGCAACGGCGGGGAGCTGTTTTTT.

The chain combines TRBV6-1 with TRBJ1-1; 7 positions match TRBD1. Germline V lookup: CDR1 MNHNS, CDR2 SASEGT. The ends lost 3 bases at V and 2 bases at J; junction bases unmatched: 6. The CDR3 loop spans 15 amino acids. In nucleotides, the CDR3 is TGTGCCAGCAGTGACTGGGGACAGAAAAACACTGAAGCTTTCTTT. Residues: CASSDWGQKNTEAFF.

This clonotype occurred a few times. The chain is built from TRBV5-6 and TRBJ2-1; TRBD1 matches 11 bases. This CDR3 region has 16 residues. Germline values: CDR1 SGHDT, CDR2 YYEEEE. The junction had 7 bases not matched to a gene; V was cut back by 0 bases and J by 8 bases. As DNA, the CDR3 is TGTGCCAGCAGCTTGGGCCCCGGGACAGGGGGGGATGAGCAGTTCTTC. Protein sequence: CASSLGPGTGGDEQFF.

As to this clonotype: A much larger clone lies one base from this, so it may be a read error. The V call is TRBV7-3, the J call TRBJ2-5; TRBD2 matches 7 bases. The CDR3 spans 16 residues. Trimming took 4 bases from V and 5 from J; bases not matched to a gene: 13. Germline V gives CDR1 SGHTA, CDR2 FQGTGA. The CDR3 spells CASSSVGGSFGETQYF. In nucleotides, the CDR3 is TGTGCCAGCAGCTCCGTTGGCGGGAGTTTCGGGGAGACCCAGTACTTC.

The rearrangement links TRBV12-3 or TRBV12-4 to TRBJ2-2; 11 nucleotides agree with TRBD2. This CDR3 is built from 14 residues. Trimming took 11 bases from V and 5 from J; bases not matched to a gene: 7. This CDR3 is CAALAGGKTGELFF. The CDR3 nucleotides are TGTGCCGCCCTAGCGGGGGGAAAAACCGGGGAGCTGTTTTTT.

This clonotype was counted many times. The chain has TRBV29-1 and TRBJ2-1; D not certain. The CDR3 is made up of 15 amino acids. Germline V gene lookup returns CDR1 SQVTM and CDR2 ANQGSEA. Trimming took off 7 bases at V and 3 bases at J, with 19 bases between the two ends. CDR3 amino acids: CSALTRIPDYNEQFF. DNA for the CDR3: TGCAGCGCCTTGACCAGGATTCCGGACTACAATGAGCAGTTCTTC.

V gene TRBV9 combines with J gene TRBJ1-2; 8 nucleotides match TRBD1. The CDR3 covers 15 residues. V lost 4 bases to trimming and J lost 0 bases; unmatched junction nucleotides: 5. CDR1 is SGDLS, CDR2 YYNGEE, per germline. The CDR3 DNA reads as TGTGCCAGCAGCACACGGGACAGGTCTAACTATGGCTACACCTTC. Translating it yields CASSTRDRSNYGYTF.

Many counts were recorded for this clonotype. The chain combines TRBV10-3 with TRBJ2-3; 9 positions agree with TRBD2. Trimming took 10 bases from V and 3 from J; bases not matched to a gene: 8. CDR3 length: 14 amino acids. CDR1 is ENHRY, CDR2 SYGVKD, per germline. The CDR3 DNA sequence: TGTGCCACGAATAGCGGGAGCCCGACAGATACGCAGTATTTT. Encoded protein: CATNSGSPTDTQYF.

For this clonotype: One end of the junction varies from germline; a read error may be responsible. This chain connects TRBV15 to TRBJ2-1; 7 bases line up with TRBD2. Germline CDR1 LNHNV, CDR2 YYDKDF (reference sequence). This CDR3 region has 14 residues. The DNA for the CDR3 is TGTGCCACCGGCAGAGTAAGGGGAGGGAATGAGCAGTTCTTC. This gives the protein CATGRVRGGNEQFF.

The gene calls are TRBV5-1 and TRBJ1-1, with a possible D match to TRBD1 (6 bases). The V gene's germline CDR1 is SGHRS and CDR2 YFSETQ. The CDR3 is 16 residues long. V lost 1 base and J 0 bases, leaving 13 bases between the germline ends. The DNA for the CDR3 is TGCGCCAGCAGCTTGCCGGGGGGCCCGGTGAACACTGAAGCTTTCTTT. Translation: CASSLPGGPVNTEAFF.

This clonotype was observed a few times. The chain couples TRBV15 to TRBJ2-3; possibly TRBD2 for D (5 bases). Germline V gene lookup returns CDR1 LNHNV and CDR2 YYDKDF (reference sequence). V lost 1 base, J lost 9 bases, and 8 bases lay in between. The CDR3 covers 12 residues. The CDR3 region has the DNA TGTGCCACCAGCAGAGGCCCGGGGACGCAGTATTTT. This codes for CATSRGPGTQYF.

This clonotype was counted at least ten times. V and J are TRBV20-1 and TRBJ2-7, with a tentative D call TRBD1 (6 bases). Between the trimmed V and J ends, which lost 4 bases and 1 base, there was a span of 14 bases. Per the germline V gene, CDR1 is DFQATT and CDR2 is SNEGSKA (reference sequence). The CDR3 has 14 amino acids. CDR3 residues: CSATDRQSSYEQYF. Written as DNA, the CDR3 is TGCAGTGCTACCGACAGGCAATCATCCTACGAGCAGTACTTC.

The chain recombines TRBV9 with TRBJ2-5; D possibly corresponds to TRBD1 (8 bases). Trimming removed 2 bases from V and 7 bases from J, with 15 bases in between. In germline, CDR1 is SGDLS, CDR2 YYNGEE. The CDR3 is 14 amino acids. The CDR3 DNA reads TGTGCCAGCAGCGTTGGGGGGGGGACAGGGACCCAGTACTTC. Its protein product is CASSVGGGTGTQYF.

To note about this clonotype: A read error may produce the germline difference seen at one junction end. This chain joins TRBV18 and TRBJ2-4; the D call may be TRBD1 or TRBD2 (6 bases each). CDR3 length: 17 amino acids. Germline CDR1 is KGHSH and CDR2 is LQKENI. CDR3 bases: TGTGCCAGCTCACCACCCGGACAGAAACTAGCCAGAAACATTCAGTACTTC. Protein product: CASSPPGQKLARNIQYF.

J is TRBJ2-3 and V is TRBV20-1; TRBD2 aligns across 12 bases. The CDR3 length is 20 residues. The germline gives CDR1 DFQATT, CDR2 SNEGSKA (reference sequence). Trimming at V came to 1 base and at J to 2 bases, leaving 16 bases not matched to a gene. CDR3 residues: CSARGWRLAGDFGATDTQYF. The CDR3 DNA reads TGCAGTGCTAGAGGCTGGAGACTAGCGGGAGATTTCGGGGCCACAGATACGCAGTATTTT.

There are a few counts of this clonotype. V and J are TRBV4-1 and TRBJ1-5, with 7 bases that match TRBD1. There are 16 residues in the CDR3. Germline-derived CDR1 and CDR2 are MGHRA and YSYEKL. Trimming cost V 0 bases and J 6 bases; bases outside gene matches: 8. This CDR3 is CASSQDRQGVAQPQHF. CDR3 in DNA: TGCGCCAGCAGCCAAGATCGACAGGGTGTAGCTCAGCCCCAGCATTTT.

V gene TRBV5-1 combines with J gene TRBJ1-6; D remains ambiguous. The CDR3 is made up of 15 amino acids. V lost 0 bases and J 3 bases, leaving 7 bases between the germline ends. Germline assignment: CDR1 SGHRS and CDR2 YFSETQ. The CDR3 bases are TGCGCCAGCAGCTTGGAACAGAGCTATAATTCACCCCTCCACTTT. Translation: CASSLEQSYNSPLHF.

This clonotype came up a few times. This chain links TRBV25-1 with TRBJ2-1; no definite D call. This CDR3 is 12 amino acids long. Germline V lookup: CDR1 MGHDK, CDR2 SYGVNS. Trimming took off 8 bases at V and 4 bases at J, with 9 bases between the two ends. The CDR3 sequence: CASGTVYNEQFF. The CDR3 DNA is TGTGCCAGCGGAACGGTTTACAATGAGCAGTTCTTC.